This TCR beta chain comes out of a study of blood T cell repertoires in COVID-19. About the research overall: Sites across the United States, Italy and Spain contributed samples from acute and convalescent COVID-19. Sample material is recorded as cDNA or gDNA derived from T cells, B-cell-depleted T cells, or PBMCs.

Per the study methods: Reference gene primer amplification gave nucleated cell count estimates. The assay was immunoSEQ multiplex PCR, and TCRdb's table has in-frame clones only and misses some. The D gene and trimming were derived from the DNA, and the V and J assignments and clone size from that table. The profile shows some 220,000 clones, approximately 86% of them singletons. The ends were cut back, 3 bases at V and 4 bases at J, with 11 bases in the middle. The CDR3 runs to 14 residues. CDR1 and CDR2 (germline): MDHEN, SYDVKM. This TCR derives from a woman aged 25 to 45 with COVID-19, enrolled during active disease. V is TRBV28 and J is TRBJ2-3; possible D gene TRBD1, 5 bases. Sequences were obtained from peripheral blood. The CDR3 DNA reads as TGTGCCAGCAGTTTTGCCAGGGTTGCAGATACGCAGTATTTT. It encodes CASSFARVADTQYF.